This passage covers 32 T cell receptor beta chains from one sample sequenced in a study of cytomegalovirus exposure and HLA in healthy donors. The PCR was carried out with 60 Vbeta primers and 13 Jbeta primers. Only in-frame clones appear in the TCRdb table, and some are missing; sequencing was by immunoSEQ multiplex PCR. This table holds around 130,000 clones, 65% to 90% found once. The specimen was PBMCs. These receptors were taken from a man aged 45-60 years in good health and CMV-seronegative.

The chain is built from TRBV5-1 and TRBJ1-6, with D tentatively TRBD1 (5 bases). From germline, CDR1 is SGHRS and CDR2 YFSETQ. The CDR3 covers 15 residues. With 2 bases removed from V and 7 bases from J, the gap between germline ends came to 13 bases. In DNA, the CDR3 is TGCGCCAGCAGCTTATCCGACAGAACCAATTCACCCCTCCACTTT. This gives the protein CASSLSDRTNSPLHF. Filled out from reference TRBV5-1 and TRBJ1-6, the complete variable domain reads KAGVTQTPRYLIKTRGQQVTLSCSPISGHRSVSWYQQTPGQGLQFLFEYFSETQRNKGNFPGRFSGRQFSNSRSEMNVSTLELGDSALYLCASSLSDRTNSPLHFGNGTRLTVT.

The rearrangement links TRBV6-6 to TRBJ2-7; 7 nucleotides line up with TRBD1. Germline CDR1 and CDR2: MNHNY and SVGAGI (reference sequence). Trimming took 5 bases from V and 0 from J; bases not matched to a gene: 4. CDR3 length equals 14 residues. This CDR3 reads CASSPDRTSYEQYF. CDR3 bases: TGTGCCAGCAGTCCGGACAGGACCTCCTACGAGCAGTACTTC.

This clone showed up just a few times. V and J are TRBV7-2 and TRBJ1-1; the D gene is possibly TRBD1 (5 bases). Between the trimmed V and J ends, which lost 4 bases and 5 bases, there was a span of 11 bases. The CDR3 covers 13 residues. Germline V lookup: CDR1 SGHTA, CDR2 FQGNSA. CDR3 loop: CASSWLGGTEAFF. The CDR3 coding sequence is TGTGCCAGCAGCTGGCTTGGGGGGACTGAAGCTTTCTTT.

This chain uses TRBV7-9 with TRBJ2-7; maybe TRBD1 (6 bases). The germline gives CDR1 SEHNR, CDR2 FQNEAQ (reference sequence). The V end was cut by 5 bases, the J end by 0 bases, with 17 bases between. This CDR3 contains 16 residues. CDR3: CASSDQSGASSYEQYF. The CDR3 nucleotides are TGTGCCAGCAGCGACCAGTCAGGGGCTAGCTCCTACGAGCAGTACTTC.

The chain carries TRBV25-1 and TRBJ2-5, with D tentatively TRBD2 (5 bases). V was pared by 5 bases and J by 2 bases, with 6 bases between. In germline, CDR1 is MGHDK, CDR2 SYGVNS. This CDR3 region has 12 residues. CDR3 amino acids: CASSRGQETQYF. Here the CDR3 DNA reads TGTGCCAGCAGTCGAGGGCAAGAGACCCAGTACTTC.

V gene TRBV7-8 combines with J gene TRBJ2-5; D unclear. Per germline, CDR1 SGHVS and CDR2 FQNEAQ. V was pared by 8 bases and J by 14 bases, with 9 bases between. CDR3 length equals 8 residues. The DNA for the CDR3 is TGTGCCAGCCCGTCCGGTTACTTC. Encoded protein: CASPSGYF.

The gene calls are TRBV5-1 and TRBJ2-2; TRBD1 agrees at 7 bases. There are 15 residues in the CDR3. V shed 4 bases, J shed 6 bases, and the junction held 9 bases outside the gene matches. Germline lookup yields CDR1 SGHRS and CDR2 YFSETQ. In DNA form, the CDR3 reads TGCGCCAGCAGCCAATCAGGGGGTGAGGCCGGGGAGCTGTTTTTT. It encodes CASSQSGGEAGELFF. The variable domain in full, completed from reference TRBV5-1 and TRBJ2-2, reads KAGVTQTPRYLIKTRGQQVTLSCSPISGHRSVSWYQQTPGQGLQFLFEYFSETQRNKGNFPGRFSGRQFSNSRSEMNVSTLELGDSALYLCASSQSGGEAGELFFGEGSRLTVL.

The V call is TRBV30, the J call TRBJ1-1; TRBD1 aligns across 9 bases. The CDR3 has 13 amino acids. V shed 7 bases and J 6 bases; nucleotides not matched to a gene: 9. Germline V gives CDR1 GTSNPN, CDR2 SVGIG (reference sequence). The chain's CDR3 is CAYPRQGEAEAFF. The DNA of the CDR3 is TGTGCCTACCCCCGACAGGGGGAGGCTGAAGCTTTCTTT.

The chain carries TRBV7-3 and TRBJ2-2; D call uncertain. Trimming cost V 3 bases and J 2 bases, with 13 bases left between them. The CDR3 contains 16 residues. Germline V gene data show CDR1 as SGHTA and CDR2 as FQGTGA. The CDR3 coding sequence is TGTGCCAGCAGCTTCAACCCGACACCTAACACCGGGGAGCTGTTTTTT. As protein: CASSFNPTPNTGELFF.

The rearrangement joins TRBV9 to TRBJ1-1, with D uncertain. Trimming pared 0 bases from V and 0 bases from J, leaving 9 bases between. The germline CDR1 and CDR2 sequences are SGDLS and YYNGEE. The CDR3 covers 15 residues. The CDR3 protein is CASSVGPTLNTEAFF. DNA of the CDR3: TGTGCCAGCAGCGTAGGCCCCACACTGAACACTGAAGCTTTCTTT. Full variable domain (rest looked up from reference TRBV9 and TRBJ1-1): DSGVTQTPKHLITATGQRVTLRCSPRSGDLSVYWYQQSLDQGLQFLIQYYNGEERAKGNILERFSAQQFPDLHSELNLSSLELGDSALYFCASSVGPTLNTEAFFGQGTRLTVV.

The CDR3 DNA reads TGTGCCAGCAGTGAAGGCGCGGTCCAATTCTCCTACGAGCAGTACTTC. It specifies CASSEGAVQFSYEQYF. This rearrangement joins TRBV6-1 to TRBJ2-7; no reliable D call. There are 16 residues in the CDR3. Between the trimmed V and J ends, which lost 1 base and 0 bases, there was a span of 13 bases. The germline V gene encodes CDR1 MNHNS and CDR2 SASEGT.

This clone was counted a few times. The gene calls are TRBV29-1 and TRBJ2-2; D is unclear. There are 13 residues in the CDR3. Germline CDR1 SQVTM, CDR2 ANQGSEA. V dropped 2 bases and J dropped 1 base, with 5 bases sitting between them. CDR3 protein: CSVETENTGELFF. The CDR3 nucleotides are TGCAGCGTTGAAACAGAGAACACCGGGGAGCTGTTTTTT.

This chain joins TRBV4-3 and TRBJ2-1, with D maybe TRBD2 (5 bases). Trimming removed 4 bases from V and 4 bases from J, with 20 bases in between. Germline CDR1 reads LGHNA; CDR2 reads YSLEER. The CDR3 spans 17 residues. CDR3 region: CASSLVSVGVHYNEQFF. The CDR3 region has the DNA TGCGCCAGCAGCCTCGTAAGCGTCGGGGTGCATTACAATGAGCAGTTCTTC.

This chain uses TRBV19 with TRBJ2-7; D perhaps matches TRBD2 (5 bases). CDR3 length equals 16 residues. The V end lost 5 bases, the J end lost 2 bases, and 19 bases lay between the germline ends. Germline values: CDR1 LNHDA, CDR2 SQIVND (reference sequence). The CDR3 DNA is TGTGCCAGTAGTTTGGGGATGAGGGCCCATGCCTACGAGCAGTACTTC. Its translation is CASSLGMRAHAYEQYF.

This chain connects TRBV27 to TRBJ2-5; D is ambiguous. Trimming cost V 7 bases and J 5 bases, with 14 bases left between them. Per germline, CDR1 MNHEY and CDR2 SMNVEV (reference sequence). The CDR3 has 13 residues. CDR3 sequence (DNA): TGTGCCAGCAAGTCCCTATACGGGGAGACCCAGTACTTC. Its translation: CASKSLYGETQYF.

The chain joins TRBV27 to TRBJ1-4, with TRBD1 matching 10 bases. This CDR3 has 15 residues. V lost 5 bases to trimming and J lost 10 bases; unmatched junction nucleotides: 10. Per the germline V gene, CDR1 is MNHEY and CDR2 is SMNVEV (reference sequence). The CDR3 loop reads CASSTAGQGFGKLFF. As DNA, the CDR3 is TGTGCCAGCAGTACGGCGGGACAGGGGTTCGGAAAACTGTTTTTT.

The rearrangement uses TRBV25-1 and TRBJ2-3, with TRBD2 identical over 12 bases. This CDR3 is built from 16 residues. Germline V lookup: CDR1 MGHDK, CDR2 SYGVNS. The trim removed 2 bases at V and 4 bases at J, leaving 4 bases unmatched. CDR3: CASSEGLAGRADTQYF. DNA of the CDR3: TGTGCCAGCAGTGAAGGACTAGCGGGGAGGGCAGATACGCAGTATTTT.

Details on this clone: This sample also contains other DNA sequences that code for the same CDR3. Here the CDR3 reads CASSLQGSTEAFF. The CDR3 nucleotides read TGCGCCAGCAGCCTACAGGGTAGCACTGAAGCTTTCTTT. This chain joins TRBV4-1 and TRBJ1-1, with D maybe TRBD1 (6 bases). This CDR3 comprises 13 residues. Germline assignment: CDR1 MGHRA and CDR2 YSYEKL. Trimming pared 4 bases from V and 4 bases from J, leaving 10 bases between.

About this clone itself: The junction and the germline gene differ at one end; a read error may be behind it. DNA for the CDR3: TGTTCCAGCAGCGACTTATACAATGAGCAGTTCTTC. It encodes CSSSDLYNEQFF. The rearrangement uses TRBV7-9 and TRBJ2-1; the D is unclear. CDR1 is SEHNR, CDR2 FQNEAQ, per germline (reference sequence). The CDR3 is 12 residues long.

This clone has just one count. The chain has TRBV2 and TRBJ1-4, with D perhaps TRBD1 (5 bases). CDR3 length: 15 residues. The V and J ends lost 2 bases and 0 bases respectively, with 7 bases between them. CDR1 and CDR2 from the germline V gene are SNHLY and FYNNEI. In nucleotides, the CDR3 is TGTGCCAGCAGTGAAACAGGCTCAACTAATGAAAAACTGTTTTTT. It encodes CASSETGSTNEKLFF.

CDR3 sequence reads: CASSWGGDTEAFF. In nucleotides, the CDR3 is TGTGCCAGCAGCTGGGGGGGTGACACTGAAGCTTTCTTT. V usage is TRBV5-6 and J usage is TRBJ1-1; TRBD1 is a possible D gene (5 bases). This CDR3 comprises 13 residues. V was clipped by 3 bases and J by 3 bases, with 9 bases between them. Germline CDR1 reads SGHDT; CDR2 reads YYEEEE.

The V and J genes are TRBV7-2 and TRBJ1-2, with 9 bases lining up with TRBD1. Trimming cost V 3 bases and J 2 bases; bases outside gene matches: 4. CDR3 length: 15 residues. In germline, CDR1 is SGHTA, CDR2 FQGNSA. The CDR3 coding sequence is TGTGCCAGCAGCTTCATCGGGACAGGGAACTATGGCTACACCTTC. This codes for CASSFIGTGNYGYTF.

The chain combines TRBV19 with TRBJ2-5; 8 bases are a match to TRBD1. The better agreement between TRBJ2-7 and the DNA end casts doubt on the J call. This CDR3 is built from 15 residues. In germline, CDR1 is LNHDA, CDR2 SQIVND (reference sequence). The CDR3 here is CASSIGTGGSYEQYF. The CDR3, as DNA: TGTGCCAGTAGTATTGGTACAGGGGGATCCTACGAGCAGTACTTC.

The chain uses TRBV16 and TRBJ2-7, with 8 bases matching TRBD1. Losses at the gene ends were 5 bases for V and 5 bases for J; bases not matched to a gene: 5. The germline CDR1 and CDR2 sequences are KGHSY and FQNENV. CDR3 size: 13 residues. CDR3 nucleotides: TGTGCCAGCAGCTCGGACAGGGACGACGAGCAGTACTTC. This codes for CASSSDRDDEQYF. The variable domain in full, completed from reference TRBV16 and TRBJ2-7, reads GEEVAQTPKHLVRGEGQKAKLYCAPIKGHSYVFWYQQVLKNEFKFLISFQNENVFDETGMPKERFSAKCLPNSPCSLEIQATKLEDSAVYFCASSSDRDDEQYFGPGTRLTVT.

The chain joins TRBV6-1 to TRBJ2-7, with 7 nucleotides matching TRBD1. Germline lookup yields CDR1 MNHNS and CDR2 SASEGT. With 3 bases clipped from V and 2 bases from J, the junction kept 4 bases outside the gene matches. This CDR3 contains 14 residues. In nucleotides, the CDR3 is TGTGCCAGCAGTGAGGACAGGATTACCTACGAGCAGTACTTC. Residues: CASSEDRITYEQYF.

The chain joins TRBV9 to TRBJ1-2; TRBD1 might be the D (5 bases). The CDR3 has 13 residues. Trimming removed 0 bases at V and 7 bases at J, with 10 bases between. Germline V CDR1 and CDR2: SGDLS, YYNGEE. CDR3 sequence reads: CASSVEGASGYTF. CDR3 DNA sequence: TGTGCCAGCAGCGTAGAAGGGGCTAGTGGCTACACCTTC.

The chain carries TRBV19 and TRBJ2-7; the D gene is possibly TRBD2 (6 bases). Trimming took off 3 bases at V and 5 bases at J, with 17 bases between the two ends. Germline CDR1 is LNHDA and CDR2 is SQIVND (reference sequence). The CDR3 consists of 15 residues. The DNA of the CDR3 is TGTGCCAGTAGTATGATCGGGACTTATCTCCACGAGCAGTACTTC. The encoded protein is CASSMIGTYLHEQYF.

The genes are TRBV7-6 and TRBJ2-7, with 7 bases lining up with TRBD1. Looked up from germline, CDR1 is SGHVS and CDR2 is FNYEAQ. V shed 5 bases, J shed 2 bases, and the junction held 12 bases outside the gene matches. This CDR3 comprises 16 residues. CDR3 coding DNA: TGTGCCAGCAGCCCAGGGGGTGGGACGTCAACCTACGAGCAGTACTTC. It yields the protein CASSPGGGTSTYEQYF.

This chain joins TRBV5-1 and TRBJ1-2; 9 nucleotides agree with TRBD1. Germline assignment: CDR1 SGHRS and CDR2 YFSETQ. CDR3 length equals 14 residues. V shed 4 bases and J 4 bases; nucleotides not matched to a gene: 5. The CDR3 DNA reads TGCGCCAGCAGCAAGGGACAGGGACCCTATGGCTACACCTTC. Amino acids: CASSKGQGPYGYTF. The complete variable domain, with remaining parts taken from reference TRBV5-1 and TRBJ1-2, reads KAGVTQTPRYLIKTRGQQVTLSCSPISGHRSVSWYQQTPGQGLQFLFEYFSETQRNKGNFPGRFSGRQFSNSRSEMNVSTLELGDSALYLCASSKGQGPYGYTFGSGTRLTVV.

The gene calls are TRBV27 and TRBJ2-7, with TRBD1 matching 7 bases. CDR3 size: 16 residues. Per germline, CDR1 MNHEY and CDR2 SMNVEV (reference sequence). V lost 5 bases and J lost 6; bases outside the gene matches: 16. DNA for the CDR3: TGTGCCAGCAGTCCACCTTTGGGAGTACAGGGGCCCGAGCAGTACTTC. Its protein is CASSPPLGVQGPEQYF.

The chain is built from TRBV6-7 and TRBJ1-3, with D unclear. TRBV6-7 is classed as an ORF, of uncertain function. There are 14 residues in the CDR3. The DNA of the CDR3 is TGTGGTGTGGTGGTGAAACAGCCTGGAAACACCATATATTTT. This sequence encodes CGVVVKQPGNTIYF.

The chain is built from TRBV7-3 and TRBJ2-3, with 13 bases matching TRBD2. Germline CDR1 is SGHTA and CDR2 is FQGTGA. V shed 5 bases, J shed 0 bases, and the junction held 11 bases outside the gene matches. The CDR3 spans 19 residues. CDR3 bases: TGTGCCAGCAGCCCCACTAGCGGGGGGGGAGGGATTAGCACAGATACGCAGTATTTT. This codes for CASSPTSGGGGISTDTQYF.